This T cell receptor (beta chain) was obtained from a study of T-cell reconstitution after alpha-beta-depleted transplantation in children listed by TCRdb under 2016. Regarding the research as a whole: The study quantitatively tracked T-cell immune reconstitution after TCRalphabeta/CD19-depleted allogeneic hematopoietic cell transplantation in children using TCR repertoire profiling.

The library came from PCR. The sample was run on an Illumina HiSeq 2500. TCR library preparation used molecular barcoding, with unique molecular identifiers applied to normalize quantification of the TCRbeta repertoire. TCRdb applied fastp at Q25 and MiXCR to the public reads, then kept only in-frame beta chains. All rows with the same CDR3 protein become a single entry with the most common DNA and genes. Within this sample are 200,000 to 250,000 distinct CDR3 sequences, with around 8.4% of them counted one time only. The top ten hold about 40% of the sample. The study at large found these results: In some patients, the high TCRbeta diversity seen at day 60 was put down to recipient T cells and intrathymic progenitors that had survived conditioning. About two months after transplant, the apparently early recovery of alphabetaT-cell counts reportedly depended on just several hundred clones that had expanded rapidly and came from non-depleted graft cells. Over subsequent months, a decline in hyperexpanded clone frequencies was noted, and after one year, T-cell counts and TCRbeta diversity were mostly ascribed to newly produced T cells.

This clonotype was detected many times. Its antigen is unknown. No base quality information exists; no much larger clone differs at one position. The intended sense of this specimen's treatment or condition label: allogeneic hematopoietic cell transplantation with graft depleted of TCRalphabeta T cells and CD19 B cells. TCRalphabeta/CD19-depleted allogeneic hematopoietic cell grafts were given to the transplant recipients, all of whom were children. Relative to germline, V is missing 3 bases and J is missing 2 bases, with 4 bases of the junction outside any gene match. Taken from the germline V gene, the CDR1 and CDR2 loops are SGHTA and FQGNSA. The CDR3 numbers 16 residues from cysteine through phenylalanine. This entry keeps only the CDR3 DNA: 48 bases, framed from base 1.

The source was PBMCs, mostly from graft donor cells, collected 360 days after TCRalphabeta/CD19-depleted stem cell transplant. This receptor was identified in a male patient aged 2 to 10 who had a stem cell transplant for acute myeloid leukemia, so the T cells may come from the graft donor. The sequence joins TRBV7-2 to TRBJ2-3, with 11 bases matching TRBD2. Here is the DNA: TGTGCCAGCAGCTTCAGACTAGCGGGGTCCACAGATACGCAGTATTTT. Its amino acids are CASSFRLAGSTDTQYF.